Below, 25 T cell receptor beta chains from the same sample are listed, as sequenced in a study of OX40 agonist ivuxolimab in advanced cancers. Clones were read by immunoSEQ multiplex PCR, and TCRdb kept only the in-frame ones, dropping some. The sample includes 40,000 to 55,000 clones, approximately 91% seen only once; the top ten take about 28%. Material: CD4+ or CD8+ T cells sorted from blood, obtained in a trial of the OX40 agonist ivuxolimab. These receptors were collected from an adult with an advanced solid tumor such as melanoma, head and neck, liver or kidney cancer.

The chain recombines TRBV6-1 with TRBJ1-5, with D possibly matching TRBD1 (5 bases). Germline CDR1 MNHNS, CDR2 SASEGT. Trimming cost V 4 bases and J 1 base, with 11 bases left between them. The CDR3 loop spans 15 amino acids. This CDR3 is CASSGDYGSNQPQHF. The CDR3 DNA reads as TGTGCCAGCAGTGGGGACTACGGAAGCAATCAGCCCCAGCATTTT.

V gene TRBV6-5 combines with J gene TRBJ2-7, with 9 bases aligning to TRBD1. The CDR3 sequence is 14 residues long. Germline CDR1 is MNHEY and CDR2 is SVGAGI. Germline trimming cut 6 bases from V and 3 bases from J; bases unmatched to any gene: 6. CDR3 loop: CASRAGTGRYEQYF. DNA of the CDR3: TGTGCCAGCAGGGCCGGGACAGGGCGCTACGAGCAGTACTTC.

The V and J genes are TRBV29-1 and TRBJ2-1; D uncertain. The V gene's germline CDR1 is SQVTM and CDR2 ANQGSEA. The V gene lost 5 bases and the J gene lost 2 bases, with 16 bases spanning the gap. The CDR3 runs 15 residues. The CDR3 bases are TGCAGCGTTCTCCTAGGCGGATCAACCTACAATGAGCAGTTCTTC. Translating it yields CSVLLGGSTYNEQFF.

V gene TRBV2 combines with J gene TRBJ2-5, with 8 bases matching TRBD1. Germline V lookup: CDR1 SNHLY, CDR2 FYNNEI. CDR3 length equals 13 residues. V trimming: 7 bases; J trimming: 7 bases; junction bases outside the gene matches: 8. CDR3 in amino acids: CASTDRALATQYF. The CDR3 DNA reads TGTGCCAGCACGGACAGGGCCCTCGCGACCCAGTACTTC.

This clone has only one observation. The chain couples TRBV11-1 to TRBJ1-2; TRBD1 is a possible D gene (6 bases). Germline CDR1 SGHAT, CDR2 FQDESV (reference sequence). This CDR3 spans 13 amino acids. The V end lost 6 bases, the J end lost 6 bases, and 14 bases lay between the germline ends. The CDR3 nucleotides are TGTGCCAGCAGACCGGGGGGGCTGGATGGCTACACCTTC. It is translated as CASRPGGLDGYTF.

V and J are TRBV6-6 and TRBJ2-5; weak D call: TRBD2 (6 bases). The V and J ends lost 8 bases and 4 bases respectively, with 14 bases between them. There are 13 residues in the CDR3. The germline V gene has CDR1 MNHNY and CDR2 SVGAGI (reference sequence). The CDR3 spells CASLASDAETQYF. The DNA of the CDR3 is TGTGCCAGCCTAGCTAGCGATGCAGAGACCCAGTACTTC.

This chain connects TRBV7-6 to TRBJ1-4, with TRBD1 identical over 7 bases. Germline trimming cut 5 bases from V and 8 bases from J; bases unmatched to any gene: 14. Germline CDR1 reads SGHVS; CDR2 reads FNYEAQ. The CDR3 totals 16 residues. CDR3 in DNA: TGTGCCAGCAGCCAACTCCGGGACAGTGCGGGGGAAAAACTGTTTTTT. This encodes CASSQLRDSAGEKLFF.

V usage is TRBV9 and J usage is TRBJ1-1, with TRBD1 matching over 12 bases. From germline, CDR1 is SGDLS and CDR2 YYNGEE. This CDR3 has 17 residues. The V segment lost 4 bases and the J segment 0 bases; nucleotides outside the gene matches: 7. The CDR3 DNA sequence: TGTGCCAGCAGCCCCCCGGGACAGGGGGCAATGAACACTGAAGCTTTCTTT. The encoded protein is CASSPPGQGAMNTEAFF. Drawing the rest from reference TRBV9 and TRBJ1-1, the complete variable domain is DSGVTQTPKHLITATGQRVTLRCSPRSGDLSVYWYQQSLDQGLQFLIQYYNGEERAKGNILERFSAQQFPDLHSELNLSSLELGDSALYFCASSPPGQGAMNTEAFFGQGTRLTVV.

This clone was counted between two and nine times. CDR3 coding DNA: TGTGCCAGCGGTTGGACAGGGAGAAATCAGCCCCAGCATTTT. Protein product: CASGWTGRNQPQHF. This chain links TRBV27 with TRBJ1-5; 8 nucleotides align to TRBD1. Germline V gene lookup returns CDR1 MNHEY and CDR2 SMNVEV (reference sequence). The CDR3 covers 14 residues. V trimming: 8 bases; J trimming: 4 bases; junction bases outside the gene matches: 7.

The CDR3: CASSFFGSSTDTQYF. CDR3 DNA sequence: TGTGCCAGCAGTTTTTTCGGATCTAGCACAGATACGCAGTATTTT. This chain joins TRBV27 and TRBJ2-3; no firm D call. With 3 bases removed from V and 0 bases from J, the gap between germline ends came to 10 bases. This CDR3 has 15 residues. CDR1 and CDR2 (germline): MNHEY, SMNVEV (reference sequence).

This chain uses TRBV6-6 with TRBJ1-3; a weak D match, TRBD1 (5 bases). CDR1 is MNHNY, CDR2 SVGAGI, per germline (reference sequence). Trimming left V 7 bases short and J 2 bases short, with 12 bases between. The CDR3 is 14 residues long. CDR3 DNA sequence: TGTGCCAGCACCTCTTGGGGGACTGGAAACACCATATATTTT. It is translated as CASTSWGTGNTIYF.

J is TRBJ2-1 and V is TRBV27; D remains ambiguous. From germline, CDR1 is MNHEY and CDR2 SMNVEV (reference sequence). Trimming stripped 3 bases from V and 8 bases from J, with 5 bases between. The CDR3 covers 11 residues. The CDR3 region has the DNA TGTGCCAGCAGTTTCTGGGATGAGCAGTTCTTC. It is translated as CASSFWDEQFF.

This chain's CDR3 is CASSVAERTAETQYF. CDR3 bases: TGTGCCAGCAGCGTAGCTGAGAGGACAGCTGAGACCCAGTACTTC. The chain recombines TRBV9 with TRBJ2-5; weak D call: TRBD1 (6 bases). Trimming removed 0 bases from V and 5 bases from J, with 14 bases in between. This CDR3 region has 15 residues. Germline V gives CDR1 SGDLS, CDR2 YYNGEE.

In DNA form, the CDR3 reads TGTGCCATCGGGACGACTACATCTATCTCCTACAATGAGCAGTTCTTC. Protein: CAIGTTTSISYNEQFF. The rearrangement links TRBV10-3 to TRBJ2-1; TRBD1 or TRBD2 may be the D gene (5 bases each). In germline, CDR1 is ENHRY, CDR2 SYGVKD. V lost 8 bases and J lost 0, with 17 bases in between. CDR3 size: 16 residues.

This rearrangement joins TRBV9 to TRBJ2-1; TRBD1 agrees at 8 bases. Trimming removed 0 bases from V and 5 bases from J; junction bases left unmatched: 4. The germline V gene has CDR1 SGDLS and CDR2 YYNGEE. The CDR3 runs 15 residues. The CDR3 DNA sequence: TGTGCCAGCAGCGTAGCATGGACAGGGAACAATGAGCAGTTCTTC. This translates into CASSVAWTGNNEQFF.

The chain employs TRBV19 and TRBJ2-1; unclear D gene. Trimming took 3 bases from V and 0 from J, leaving 9 bases between them. Per the germline V gene, CDR1 is LNHDA and CDR2 is SQIVND (reference sequence). The CDR3 runs to 15 residues. The CDR3 here is CASSISRSSYNEQFF. The CDR3 nucleotides read TGTGCCAGTAGTATCTCGCGGAGCTCCTACAATGAGCAGTTCTTC.

This clone was seen just once. The chain is built from TRBV28 and TRBJ1-5, with D possibly being TRBD1 (5 bases). Trimming stripped 4 bases from V and 7 bases from J, with 20 bases between. The CDR3 extends over 16 amino acids. Germline V gene sequence: CDR1 MDHEN, CDR2 SYDVKM. The CDR3 region is CASSSTGSLAEQPQHF. The CDR3 DNA reads TGTGCCAGCAGTTCTACAGGATCCTTAGCGGAGCAGCCCCAGCATTTT.

This chain connects TRBV21-1 to TRBJ2-2; TRBD2, as called in the table, went unchecked against the DNA. TRBV21-1 is a pseudogene segment. The CDR3 covers 15 residues. The CDR3 spells CASSKALLGAGELFF. As DNA, the CDR3 is TGTGCCAGCAGCAAAGCGCTCCTCGGGGCCGGGGAGCTGTTTTTT.

V usage is TRBV11-2 and J usage is TRBJ2-2; tentative D call: TRBD2 (5 bases). Deletions cut 6 bases from V and 4 bases from J, with 6 bases between. Germline CDR1 and CDR2: SGHAT and FQNNGV. This CDR3 region has 12 residues. The CDR3 DNA sequence: TGTGCCAGCAGGGCGGGCACCGGGGAGCTGTTTTTT. It codes for CASRAGTGELFF.

The V call is TRBV5-1, the J call TRBJ1-1; D ambiguous. Between the trimmed V and J ends, which lost 0 bases and 4 bases, there was a span of 13 bases. CDR1 and CDR2 (germline): SGHRS, YFSETQ. This CDR3 has 15 amino acids. The CDR3 nucleotides read TGCGCCAGCAGCTTGGAAGGGTACTCTGTCACTGAAGCTTTCTTT. The encoded protein is CASSLEGYSVTEAFF.

The chain has TRBV5-1 and TRBJ2-7; 8 bases fit TRBD2. There are 16 residues in the CDR3. The germline V gene has CDR1 SGHRS and CDR2 YFSETQ. With 3 bases clipped from V and 4 bases from J, the junction kept 12 bases outside the gene matches. The CDR3 DNA reads as TGCGCCAGCAGCTCGACCTGGGCTAGCGGGTTTTACGAGCAGTACTTC. As protein: CASSSTWASGFYEQYF.

This rearrangement joins TRBV2 to TRBJ1-2; 9 positions agree with TRBD1. The CDR3 is made up of 19 amino acids. The V gene end was trimmed by 5 bases and the J gene end by 7 bases; junction bases not matched to a gene: 23. CDR1 SNHLY and CDR2 FYNNEI come from the germline V gene. CDR3 region: CASSTRPSMTGTGLSGYTF. Written as DNA, the CDR3 is TGTGCCAGCAGTACACGCCCCTCTATGACCGGGACAGGGCTCTCTGGCTACACCTTC.

Ten or more counts support this clone. V usage is TRBV7-9 and J usage is TRBJ2-7; D may match TRBD1 or TRBD2 (6 bases each). Trimming removed 5 bases from V and 3 bases from J, with 14 bases in between. Germline V gives CDR1 SEHNR, CDR2 FQNEAQ (reference sequence). This CDR3 is 14 amino acids long. CDR3 sequence: CASSGGTYLYEQYF. CDR3 sequence (DNA): TGTGCCAGCAGCGGCGGGACATACCTCTACGAGCAGTACTTC. Full variable domain (missing parts from reference TRBV7-9 and TRBJ2-7): DTGVSQNPRHKITKRGQNVTFRCDPISEHNRLYWYRQTLGQGPEFLTYFQNEAQLEKSRLLSDRFSAERPKGSFSTLEIQRTEQGDSAMYLCASSGGTYLYEQYFGPGTRLTVT.

The DNA of the CDR3 is TGTGCCAGTAGTATAACTAGCGGAAACACAGATACGCAGTATTTT. Its protein is CASSITSGNTDTQYF. The chain has TRBV19 and TRBJ2-3; 8 bases map to TRBD2. V was clipped by 2 bases and J by 2 bases; unmatched bases: 3. Germline V gene lookup returns CDR1 LNHDA and CDR2 SQIVND (reference sequence). The CDR3 is made up of 15 amino acids.

The chain joins TRBV21-1 to TRBJ2-5; the DNA was not used to check the table's D call, TRBD1. TRBV21-1 is tagged as a pseudogene. The length of the CDR3 is 16 residues. This CDR3 reads CASSKSRDMYQETQYF. In DNA form, the CDR3 reads TGTGCCAGCAGCAAATCAAGGGACATGTACCAAGAGACCCAGTACTTC.